These T cell receptor beta chains were read from a single sample in a study of PD-1 blockade in mismatch repair-deficient tumors. The protocol was immunoSEQ multiplex PCR, while the TCRdb copy is restricted to in-frame clones and leaves out a portion. The data show about 130,000 clones, more than 70% seen once. Sequenced here: peripheral blood, sampled 70 to 72 weeks after starting pembrolizumab. These receptors came from an adult with mismatch repair-deficient cancer. CDR3s include the opening cysteine and the closing phenylalanine or tryptophan. A D gene is named only where the DNA matches it firmly. Clone sizes are given selectively: once, few, many, or a class where the clone is expanded.

V gene	CDR3 length	clone size	D gene	J gene	CDR3 DNA	CDR3 protein
TRBV19	14	NA	NA	TRBJ2-2	TGTGCCAGTAGTCGGACGGGACCCACCGGGGAGCTGTTTTTT	CASSRTGPTGELFF
TRBV5-5	14	NA	NA	TRBJ2-7	TGTGCCAGCAGCTTACCGACCAACTCCTACGAGCAGTACTTC	CASSLPTNSYEQYF
TRBV5-1	19	NA	TRBD2	TRBJ2-3	TGCGCCAGCAGCTCGGATACTAGCGGGAGGGTGGTGAGGGCAGATACGCAGTATTTT	CASSSDTSGRVVRADTQYF
TRBV6-5	15	NA	TRBD1	TRBJ2-2	TGTGCCAGCAGATGGGGGACAGAGAACACCGGGGAGCTGTTTTTT	CASRWGTENTGELFF
TRBV7-9	13	NA	NA	TRBJ1-1	TGTGCCAGCAGCTTAGCAGGGGTGGCTGAAGCTTTCTTT	CASSLAGVAEAFF
TRBV6-1	15	NA	TRBD1	TRBJ2-3	TGTGCCAGCAGTGAACAAACAGGGGGCGCAGATACGCAGTATTTT	CASSEQTGGADTQYF
TRBV25-1	11	NA	NA	TRBJ2-7	TGTGCCAGCAGTATCGCCCACGAGCAGTACTTC	CASSIAHEQYF
TRBV7-9	17	NA	NA	TRBJ2-7	TGTGCCAGCAGCCCCCGTGGTGGGGGCCCCAAGGGACACGAGCAGTACTTC	CASSPRGGGPKGHEQYF
TRBV7-9	15	NA	NA	TRBJ2-1	TGTGCCAGCAGCTGGACATCACTAGCCAACAATGAGCAGTTCTTC	CASSWTSLANNEQFF
TRBV27	14	NA	NA	TRBJ2-2	TGTGCCAGCAGCCTCAGTGCGAACACCGGGGAGCTGTTTTTT	CASSLSANTGELFF
TRBV7-6	14	NA	NA	TRBJ2-1	TGTGCCAGCAGCTTAGTCTACGGGGACAATGAGCAGTTCTTC	CASSLVYGDNEQFF
TRBV4-1	17	NA	TRBD2	TRBJ2-7	TGCGCCAGCAGCCCCTCCCGAGCGGGACCGATAACGGTCCAGCAGTACTTC	CASSPSRAGPITVQQYF
TRBV6-5	14	NA	NA	TRBJ2-1	TGTGCCAGCAGTTATTCCACCGACAGAGGTGAGCAGTTCTTC	CASSYSTDRGEQFF
TRBV9	11	once	NA	TRBJ1-1	TGTGCCAGCAGCTCGAACACTGAAGCTTTCTTT	CASSSNTEAFF
TRBV27	15	NA	NA	TRBJ2-3	TGTGCCAGCAGGAGCTTGGGCGCTAGCACAGATACGCAGTATTTT	CASRSLGASTDTQYF
TRBV19	14	NA	NA	TRBJ2-1	TGTGCCAGTAGGGGGGGCAGCTCCTACAATGAGCAGTTCTTC	CASRGGSSYNEQFF
TRBV4-3	15	NA	NA	TRBJ2-5	TGCGCCAGCAGCCAAGGCCTCGGGCCTCAAGAGACCCAGTACTTC	CASSQGLGPQETQYF
TRBV4-3	15	NA	NA	TRBJ2-7	TGCGCCAGCAGCCAGGAGCGTTCTCTTCACTACGAGCAGTACTTC	CASSQERSLHYEQYF
TRBV6-6	12	NA	NA	TRBJ2-1	TGTGCCAGCAGTCCCAATCTCCTTGAGCAGTTCTTC	CASSPNLLEQFF
TRBV7-9	15	NA	NA	TRBJ2-1	TGTGCCAGCAGCTTAGATCCGAGCTCCTACAATGAGCAGTTCTTC	CASSLDPSSYNEQFF
TRBV14	15	NA	NA	TRBJ2-7	TGTGCCAGCAGCCTGTCCCCTACGGGGGTGGTCGAGCAGTACTTC	CASSLSPTGVVEQYF
TRBV5-1	16	NA	TRBD1	TRBJ2-5	TGCGCCAGCAGCCCGTCAGGGACAGGGGGCGGAGAGACCCAGTACTTC	CASSPSGTGGGETQYF
TRBV6-1	15	NA	NA	TRBJ2-3	TGTGCCAGCAGTGAGGCGGGATCTGTCACAGATACGCAGTATTTT	CASSEAGSVTDTQYF
TRBV15	15	NA	TRBD1	TRBJ2-7	TGTGCCACCAGCACGACGACAGGGATCTCCTACGAGCAGTACTTC	CATSTTTGISYEQYF
TRBV6-6	14	NA	NA	TRBJ1-2	TGTGCCAGCAGTTATCGTGGGGGGGCTTCGGGCTACACCTTC	CASSYRGGASGYTF
TRBV27	16	NA	NA	TRBJ2-2	TGTGCCAGCAGTTTATTGTGGGCGGGATACACCGGGGAGCTGTTTTTT	CASSLLWAGYTGELFF
TRBV30	13	NA	TRBD2	TRBJ2-1	TGTGCCTGTAGCGGGAGTTCCTACAATGAGCAGTTCTTC	CACSGSSYNEQFF
TRBV29-1	14	NA	NA	TRBJ2-1	TGCAGCGTTGAAGAGGAGAGCAGGGATCATGAGCAGTTCTTC	CSVEEESRDHEQFF
TRBV5-1	17	NA	NA	TRBJ2-2	TGCGCCAGCAGCTTGGTTTCGGGATGGGCGAACACCGGGGAGCTGTTTTTT	CASSLVSGWANTGELFF
TRBV6-5	12	once	NA	TRBJ1-1	TGTGCCAGCAGACCAACCGGGACAGAAGCTTTCTTT	CASRPTGTEAFF
TRBV6-5	13	NA	TRBD2	TRBJ2-3	TGTGCCAGCGGGACTAGCGGAACAGATACGCAGTATTTT	CASGTSGTDTQYF
TRBV18	14	NA	NA	TRBJ1-1	TGTGCCAGCTCACCAGTTGCGGGGGCCACTGAAGCTTTCTTT	CASSPVAGATEAFF
TRBV11-1	17	NA	TRBD2	TRBJ2-2	TGTGCCAGCAGCTTAGCGTTCAGCGGGGGGATGGCCGGGGAGCTGTTTTTT	CASSLAFSGGMAGELFF
TRBV19	15	NA	NA	TRBJ1-5	TGTGCCAGTAGTATTGGGCGGAGCGGCAATCAGCCCCAGCATTTT	CASSIGRSGNQPQHF
TRBV2	13	few	NA	TRBJ1-5	TGTGCCAGCAGGGTACAGGGTAATCAGCCCCAGCATTTT	CASRVQGNQPQHF